This T cell receptor (beta chain) emerged from a study of blood T cell repertoires in COVID-19. Turning to the study itself: The United States, Italy and Spain provided the acute and convalescent COVID-19 samples.

The V gene lost 3 bases and the J gene lost 5 bases, with 11 bases spanning the gap. CDR1 LNHDA and CDR2 SQIVND come from the germline V gene (reference sequence). The CDR3 length is 15 residues. Per the original data handling: Using reference gene primer amplification, nucleated cell counts were estimated. The table came from immunoSEQ multiplex PCR; TCRdb's copy has only in-frame clones and leaves some out. V, J and clone size reflect that table, while D and trimming were determined from the DNA. Of 150,000 or so clones in the sample, around four fifths were seen once. Sequenced: peripheral blood. The receptor was isolated from a man aged 35-49 years who had recovered from COVID-19. The chain employs TRBV19 and TRBJ1-6; D gene unclear. CDR3 sequence reads: CASSIGGAHNSPLHF. CDR3 nucleotide sequence: TGTGCCAGTAGTATCGGAGGAGCCCATAATTCACCCCTCCACTTT.